The 21 T cell receptor beta chains in this list originate from one sample, sequenced in a study of identical twins. TCRdb analysed the 5' RACE reads with MiXCR anew, one entry per CDR3 protein. The table lists 430,000 or so distinct CDR3 sequences, about 24% of them singletons. These records were also assigned to another study, of T cells expressing NK-cell markers.

The sequencing sample was made of CD4+ T cells sorted from blood. These receptors all come from a young woman in good health.

This clonotype turned up a few times. The genes are TRBV11-2 and TRBJ2-1; 13 bases are a match to TRBD2. Trimming at V came to 5 bases and at J to 2 bases, leaving 9 bases not matched to a gene. The CDR3 covers 18 residues. The germline CDR1 and CDR2 sequences are SGHAT and FQNNGV. CDR3 in DNA: TGTGCCAGCAGCGGACGTGGGACTAGCGGGGCAGCCTACAATGAGCAGTTCTTC. Encoded protein: CASSGRGTSGAAYNEQFF.

This clonotype was observed many times. This sequence joins TRBV7-3 and TRBJ1-2; D gene unclear. CDR3 length equals 15 residues. The ends were cut back, 0 bases at V and 4 bases at J, with 12 bases in the middle. Germline V gene sequence: CDR1 SGHTA, CDR2 FQGTGA. CDR3 nucleotides: TGTGCCAGCAGCTTAACGGGCAGTCCTGTCTATGGCTACACCTTC. Protein: CASSLTGSPVYGYTF.

The table lists this clonotype with a few counts. The chain uses TRBV3-1 and TRBJ1-5; D is uncertain. CDR1 is LGHDT, CDR2 YNNKEL, per germline (reference sequence). V shed 1 base and J shed 0 bases, with 7 bases lying between them. The CDR3 loop spans 15 amino acids. CDR3 nucleotides: TGTGCCAGCAGCCAAGGAGGAGTTAGCAATCAGCCCCAGCATTTT. Residues: CASSQGGVSNQPQHF.

This clonotype has only a few counts. The chain is built from TRBV6-1 and TRBJ1-2; no clear D. The CDR3 has 14 residues. V was cut by 6 bases and J by 7 bases, with 18 bases left in between. Looked up from germline, CDR1 is MNHNS and CDR2 is SASEGT. CDR3: CASSFGPRSSGYTF. CDR3 nucleotide sequence: TGTGCCAGCAGCTTCGGTCCGCGAAGTAGTGGCTACACCTTC.

The chain is built from TRBV12-3 or TRBV12-4 and TRBJ2-2, with TRBD2 matching over 10 bases. V shed 2 bases and J 7 bases; nucleotides not matched to a gene: 10. The CDR3 length is 17 residues. CDR3: CASSLRLAGVRHGELFF. CDR3 nucleotide sequence: TGTGCCAGCAGTTTACGGCTAGCGGGAGTTCGGCACGGGGAGCTGTTTTTT.

In its sample, this clonotype was seen many times. The chain joins TRBV5-1 to TRBJ2-3, with TRBD2 as a possible D gene (6 bases). Germline V CDR1 and CDR2: SGHRS, YFSETQ. Trimming stripped 7 bases from V and 4 bases from J, with 16 bases between. This CDR3 has 14 amino acids. CDR3 coding DNA: TGCGCCAGCGGTCTCTCCCCGGGGGCAGATACGCAGTATTTT. Its translation is CASGLSPGADTQYF.

The table lists this clonotype with a few counts. This chain uses TRBV29-1 with TRBJ2-3; no firm D call. V was shortened by 3 bases and J by 6 bases, with 10 bases between the two germline ends. CDR1 is SQVTM, CDR2 ANQGSEA, per germline. The CDR3 runs to 12 residues. DNA of the CDR3: TGCAGCGTTGACCGGTCCGTTGATACGCAGTATTTT. This gives the protein CSVDRSVDTQYF.

The chain recombines TRBV5-5 with TRBJ2-1; D uncertain. Looked up from germline, CDR1 is SGHKS and CDR2 is YYEKEE (reference sequence). This CDR3 has 16 residues. Trimming pared 0 bases from V and 7 bases from J, leaving 17 bases between. The CDR3 nucleotides read TGTGCCAGCAGCTTGGAGGGTCAGGTAGGGTGGAATGAGCAGTTCTTC. Its translation: CASSLEGQVGWNEQFF.

This clonotype has just a few counts. V gene TRBV2 combines with J gene TRBJ2-2, with D tentatively TRBD2 (5 bases). The V end was cut by 7 bases, the J end by 4 bases, with 10 bases between. CDR1 is SNHLY, CDR2 FYNNEI, per germline. The CDR3 is 13 amino acids. The CDR3 spells CASKREFTGELFF. The DNA for the CDR3 is TGTGCCAGCAAGAGGGAATTCACCGGGGAGCTGTTTTTT. Full variable domain (missing parts from reference TRBV2 and TRBJ2-2): EPEVTQTPSHQVTQMGQEVILRCVPISNHLYFYWYRQILGQKVEFLVSFYNNEISEKSEIFDDQFSVERPDGSNFTLKIRSTKLEDSAMYFCASKREFTGELFFGEGSRLTVL.

V and J are TRBV7-9 and TRBJ1-2, with TRBD1 identical over 8 bases. CDR1 SEHNR and CDR2 FQNEAQ come from the germline V gene (reference sequence). V trimming: 5 bases; J trimming: 4 bases; junction bases outside the gene matches: 6. The CDR3 sequence is 14 residues long. The CDR3 bases are TGTGCCAGCAGCCCCTACAGGGGGTCCTATGGCTACACCTTC. It codes for CASSPYRGSYGYTF.

As concerns this clonotype: Germline and junction disagree at one end, which may indicate a read error. The chain links TRBV12-3 or TRBV12-4 to TRBJ2-2; D perhaps matches TRBD2 (6 bases). This CDR3 is built from 19 residues. CDR3 sequence reads: CAISPRDSLPPLNTGELFF. The CDR3 DNA sequence: TGTGCCATCAGTCCCCGGGACTCCCTCCCGCCACTTAACACCGGGGAGCTGTTTTTT.

This clonotype was observed a few times. V gene TRBV9 combines with J gene TRBJ1-1; the D is unclear. The CDR3 is 14 residues long. Germline loops: CDR1 SGDLS, CDR2 YYNGEE. Trimming pared 4 bases from V and 1 base from J, leaving 11 bases between. CDR3 residues: CASSRDLANTEAFF. The CDR3 bases are TGTGCCAGCAGCAGAGACCTCGCGAACACTGAAGCTTTCTTT. The entire variable domain, with the rest obtained from reference TRBV9 and TRBJ1-1, is as follows: DSGVTQTPKHLITATGQRVTLRCSPRSGDLSVYWYQQSLDQGLQFLIQYYNGEERAKGNILERFSAQQFPDLHSELNLSSLELGDSALYFCASSRDLANTEAFFGQGTRLTVV.

This rearrangement joins TRBV10-3 to TRBJ2-1; 11 bases fit TRBD2. This CDR3 has 19 amino acids. V was pared by 4 bases and J by 0 bases, with 11 bases of the junction left unmatched. Per germline, CDR1 ENHRY and CDR2 SYGVKD. The CDR3 region is CAISGPTSGGTSSYNEQFF. The CDR3 coding sequence is TGTGCCATCAGTGGACCAACTAGCGGGGGTACGAGCTCCTACAATGAGCAGTTCTTC.

The rearrangement links TRBV12-3 or TRBV12-4 to TRBJ2-3; 8 bases map to TRBD2. CDR3 size: 15 residues. The V segment lost 6 bases and the J segment 2 bases; nucleotides outside the gene matches: 7. This CDR3 reads CASSRSGRVTDTQYF. In DNA, the CDR3 is TGTGCCAGCAGCCGGAGCGGGAGAGTCACAGATACGCAGTATTTT.

In this sample, this clonotype turned up a few times. The rearrangement links TRBV6-1 to TRBJ1-2; 9 bases line up with TRBD1. Germline lookup yields CDR1 MNHNS and CDR2 SASEGT. The CDR3 totals 13 residues. With 6 bases clipped from V and 8 bases from J, the junction kept 7 bases outside the gene matches. The CDR3 here is CASRAGQGPGYTF. The CDR3 DNA follows: TGTGCCAGCAGGGCGGGACAGGGACCCGGCTACACCTTC.

This clonotype was detected a few times. The chain joins TRBV20-1 to TRBJ2-7, with 7 bases aligning to TRBD1. The CDR3 extends over 12 amino acids. Germline CDR1 is DFQATT and CDR2 is SNEGSKA (reference sequence). The CDR3 DNA reads TGCAGCGGTCAAAGACAGGGCCACGAGCAGTACTTC. Translation: CSGQRQGHEQYF.

This clonotype occurred a few times. The chain combines TRBV20-1 with TRBJ1-6; 7 nucleotides agree with TRBD1. There are 13 residues in the CDR3. The germline CDR1 and CDR2 sequences are DFQATT and SNEGSKA (reference sequence). V was clipped by 3 bases and J by 6 bases; unmatched bases: 2. CDR3 region: CSASWDSNSPLHF. The CDR3 DNA reads as TGCAGTGCTAGCTGGGACAGTAATTCACCCCTCCACTTT.

This clonotype was seen only a few times. The V call is TRBV13, the J call TRBJ2-5; D perhaps matches TRBD2 (5 bases). Germline V gene lookup returns CDR1 PRHDT and CDR2 FYEKMQ (reference sequence). Trimming left V 0 bases short and J 2 bases short, with 10 bases between. The CDR3 is made up of 15 amino acids. The CDR3 DNA follows: TGTGCCAGCAGCTTAGGACGGGGATGGCAAGAGACCCAGTACTTC. Translating gives CASSLGRGWQETQYF.

The chain uses TRBV12-3 or TRBV12-4 and TRBJ2-3; D not certain. Trimming left V 5 bases short and J 10 bases short, with 13 bases between. This CDR3 region has 12 residues. Here the CDR3 reads CASSISSTPQYF. The CDR3 DNA follows: TGTGCCAGCAGTATTTCAAGCACCCCGCAGTATTTT.

This CDR3 is CSIVRDRGFYGYTF. CDR3 sequence (DNA): TGCAGCATTGTCCGGGACAGGGGATTTTATGGCTACACCTTC. V is TRBV29-1 and J is TRBJ1-2, with TRBD1 identical over 10 bases. V lost 8 bases and J lost 5; bases outside the gene matches: 11. Germline loops: CDR1 SQVTM, CDR2 ANQGSEA. There are 14 residues in the CDR3.

This chain links TRBV12-3 or TRBV12-4 with TRBJ1-1; a weak D match, TRBD1 (6 bases). The CDR3 loop spans 12 amino acids. Trimming took off 6 bases at V and 8 bases at J, with 13 bases between the two ends. The CDR3 loop reads CASRSRGKEAFF. CDR3 bases: TGTGCCAGCAGGTCCAGGGGAAAGGAAGCTTTCTTT.